This TCR beta chain was captured by sequencing in a study of blood T cell repertoires in COVID-19. In the study overall: COVID-19 samples collected from the United States, Italy and Spain covered acute and convalescent phases. Nucleic acid was either cDNA or gDNA, and it came from T cells, B-cell-depleted T cells, or PBMCs.

This CDR3 contains 14 residues. Trimming left V 4 bases short and J 0 bases short, with 9 bases between. CDR1 is LNHDA and CDR2 is SQIVND in the germline V gene (reference sequence). In the original workflow: For nucleated cells, counts were estimated from reference gene primer amplification. Some clones are missing from TCRdb's copy, which holds only in-frame ones; the method was immunoSEQ multiplex PCR. The V and J calls and clone size were taken over from that table, and D and trimming were inferred from the DNA. The data contain about 120,000 clones, roughly nine tenths of them seen just once; the ten biggest clones take up about 1.9%.

The TCR comes from a human donor with active COVID-19. The donor label of this sample is uncertain. This chain joins TRBV19 and TRBJ1-1; possible D gene TRBD1, 6 bases. The sequenced material came from peripheral blood. CDR3 in amino acids: CASSTGVMNTEAFF. The DNA of the CDR3 is TGTGCCAGTAGTACAGGGGTAATGAACACTGAAGCTTTCTTT.